The source of this TCR beta chain is a study of CD8 T cells in acute hepatitis C reinfection (dated by TCRdb to 2020 to 2023). Regarding the complete study: The study profiled the TCRbeta repertoire of CD8+ T cells specific for the HCV NS3-1073 epitope during acute infection and after viral clearance. Acute samples were obtained within 168 days of the estimated infection date from a few spontaneous resolvers and six or seven chronically infected subjects. A few spontaneous resolvers contributed paired acute and follow-up samples. What the study reported, not specific to this receptor: Because bulk sequencing was performed on the TCRbeta chain only, alphabeta pairing of public clonotypes could not be determined. CDR3 sequences shared with other epitopes were rarely observed, and exact matching may have been limited by differing sequencing approaches. NS3-1073 specific repertoires were highly diverse, with no significant diversity differences between acute resolver, follow-up resolver and acute chronic samples. Around 12 public clonotypes were identified irrespective of outcome, and one of the public clonotypes used V04-02/J02-02. NS3-1073 specific cells were too rare to sort in chronically infected subjects, so no follow-up repertoires exist for those subjects. All groups showed preferential use of the TRBV04 and TRBV06 gene families, a pattern that overrepresentation in the naive pool did not explain.

The sample holds a few counts of this clone. An end of the junction differs from the germline gene, which may be a read error. This sample's time point label indicates: acute HCV infection, within 168 days of estimated infection date. HCV-specific TCR repertoires were characterized directly ex vivo, without prior in vitro expansion of the sequenced cells. Enrolled in the Montreal Hepatitis C Cohort (HEPCO) in Canada, the donors were people who inject drugs, and these donors were followed every 3 months. Acute primary HCV infection was defined as a positive HCV RNA or antibody test that came after a negative test within the prior 24 weeks. A PE-labeled tetramer loaded with the NS3 peptide covering residues 1073-1081 was used to stain HCV-specific cells. Cells were surface stained with CD3, CD8 and CD45RO antibodies, and an aqua fixable dye was used to exclude dead cells. The cohort included roughly 8 spontaneous resolvers, defined as subjects with HCV RNA clearance within 24 weeks. Frozen stocks of peripheral blood mononuclear cells were first thawed, after which negative isolation of CD8+ T cells was carried out using the MACS CD8+ T cell Isolation Kit. Sorting of the cells was done on a BD FACSAria II cell sorter.

The FACS-sorted cells had their genomic DNA extracted, and the commercial immunoSEQ service was used to sequence the TCRbeta chains. Per the original workflow: The repertoire data were analyzed using ImmunoSEQ Analyzer software v3.0 and R v3.5.1. Only productive rearrangements were analyzed, because any sequences with stop codons or out-of-frame rearrangements were filtered out. The sequencing provider supplied the metrics for Simpson diversity, Shannon entropy, CDR3 length and nucleotide addition. Based on frequency, clonotypes were placed into dominant, sub-dominant, low or lowest abundance groups, and clonotypes under 0.1% were left out of most analyses. A CDR3 amino acid clonotype was called public if the clonotype appeared in at least two subjects at a cumulative frequency of at least 0.5%. Here the immuneACCESS table is served through TCRdb, limited to in-frame sequences with V and J called. Missing clones are a known gap in these copies; in checked studies unresolved V genes cover under half, and the rest lacks a known reason. V, J and clone size derive from that table, while D and trimming were established from the DNA sequence. Within this sample are about 1,400 clones, with under 60% of them counted one time only. The top ten hold 9% to 15% of the sample.

The CDR3 contains 13 residues, cysteine and phenylalanine counted. Only the CDR3 portion is preserved as DNA: 39 bases, with reading frame beginning at the first base. Sequences SGHRS (CDR1) and YFSETQ (CDR2) are obtained from the germline V gene. Specimen: HCV NS3-1073 tetramer-sorted CD8+ T cells from PBMCs, collected during acute infection. This specimen's cell subset or site label, per the study, means: FACS-sorted NS3-1073 tetramer+ CD8+ T cells. The rearrangement combines TRBV5-1 with TRBJ2-7; a stretch of 8 junction bases matches TRBD1. The sequence was collected from a woman between 18 and 30 years old who spontaneously cleared hepatitis C infection. The base sequence is TGTGCCAGCAGCACCGGGACAGGCCACGAGCAGTACTTC. This encodes CASSTGTGHEQYF.